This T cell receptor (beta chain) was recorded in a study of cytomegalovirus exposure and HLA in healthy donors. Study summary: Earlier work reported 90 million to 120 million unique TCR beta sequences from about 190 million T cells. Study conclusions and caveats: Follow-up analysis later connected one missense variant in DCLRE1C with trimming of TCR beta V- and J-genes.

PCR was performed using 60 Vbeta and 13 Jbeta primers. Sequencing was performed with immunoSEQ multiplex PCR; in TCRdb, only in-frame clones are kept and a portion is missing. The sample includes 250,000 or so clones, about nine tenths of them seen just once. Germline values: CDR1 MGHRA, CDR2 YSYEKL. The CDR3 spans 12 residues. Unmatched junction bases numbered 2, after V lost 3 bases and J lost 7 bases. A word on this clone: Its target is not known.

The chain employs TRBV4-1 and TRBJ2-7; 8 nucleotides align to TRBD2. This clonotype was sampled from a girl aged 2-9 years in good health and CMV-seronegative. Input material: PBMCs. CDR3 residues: CASSQPGGEQYF. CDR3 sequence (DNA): TGCGCCAGCAGCCAGCCGGGGGGGGAGCAGTACTTC.